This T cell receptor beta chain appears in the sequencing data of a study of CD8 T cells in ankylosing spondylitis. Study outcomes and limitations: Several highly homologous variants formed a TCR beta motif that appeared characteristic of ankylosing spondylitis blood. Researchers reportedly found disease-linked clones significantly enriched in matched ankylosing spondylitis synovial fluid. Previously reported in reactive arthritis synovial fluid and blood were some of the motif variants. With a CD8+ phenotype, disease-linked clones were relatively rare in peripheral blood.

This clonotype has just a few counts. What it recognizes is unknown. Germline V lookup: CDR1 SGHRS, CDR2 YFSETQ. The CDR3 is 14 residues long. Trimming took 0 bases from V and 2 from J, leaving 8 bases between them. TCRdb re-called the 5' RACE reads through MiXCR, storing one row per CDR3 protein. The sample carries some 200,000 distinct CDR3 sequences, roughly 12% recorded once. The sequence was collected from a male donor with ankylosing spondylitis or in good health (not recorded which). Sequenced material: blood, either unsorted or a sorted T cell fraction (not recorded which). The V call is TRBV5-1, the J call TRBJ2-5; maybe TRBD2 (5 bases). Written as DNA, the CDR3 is TGCGCCAGCAGCTTGGGGACTGGGCAAGAGACCCAGTACTTC. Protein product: CASSLGTGQETQYF.